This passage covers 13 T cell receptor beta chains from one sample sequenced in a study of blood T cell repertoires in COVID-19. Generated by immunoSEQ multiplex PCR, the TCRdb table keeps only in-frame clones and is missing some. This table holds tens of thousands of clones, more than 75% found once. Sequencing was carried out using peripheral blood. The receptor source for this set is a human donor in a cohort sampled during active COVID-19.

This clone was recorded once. The CDR3 DNA reads TGTGCCAGCAGCACGGGAGCACACACGGGGGAGACCCAGTACTTC. Residues: CASSTGAHTGETQYF. This chain uses TRBV7-9 with TRBJ2-5; tentative D call: TRBD2 (6 bases). This CDR3 spans 15 amino acids. The germline V gene encodes CDR1 SEHNR and CDR2 FQNEAQ (reference sequence). V was shortened by 5 bases and J by 5 bases, with 18 bases between the two germline ends.

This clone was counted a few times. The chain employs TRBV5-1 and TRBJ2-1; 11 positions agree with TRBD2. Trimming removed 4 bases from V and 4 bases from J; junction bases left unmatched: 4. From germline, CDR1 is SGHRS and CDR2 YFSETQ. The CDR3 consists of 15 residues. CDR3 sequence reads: CASSPLAGGYNEQFF. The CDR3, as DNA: TGCGCCAGCAGCCCGCTAGCGGGGGGATACAATGAGCAGTTCTTC. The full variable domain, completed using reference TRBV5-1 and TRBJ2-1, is KAGVTQTPRYLIKTRGQQVTLSCSPISGHRSVSWYQQTPGQGLQFLFEYFSETQRNKGNFPGRFSGRQFSNSRSEMNVSTLELGDSALYLCASSPLAGGYNEQFFGPGTRLTVL.

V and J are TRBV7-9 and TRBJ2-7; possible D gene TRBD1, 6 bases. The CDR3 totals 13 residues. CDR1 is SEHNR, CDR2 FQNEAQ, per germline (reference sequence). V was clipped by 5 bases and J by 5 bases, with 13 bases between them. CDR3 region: CASSQTGFDEQYF. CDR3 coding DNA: TGTGCCAGCAGCCAAACAGGGTTCGACGAGCAGTACTTC.

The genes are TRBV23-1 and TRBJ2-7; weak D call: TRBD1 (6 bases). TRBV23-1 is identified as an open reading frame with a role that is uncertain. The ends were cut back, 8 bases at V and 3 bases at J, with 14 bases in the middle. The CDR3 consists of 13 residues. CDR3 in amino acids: CASGYRDHYEQYF. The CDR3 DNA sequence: TGCGCCAGCGGGTACAGGGACCACTACGAGCAGTACTTC.

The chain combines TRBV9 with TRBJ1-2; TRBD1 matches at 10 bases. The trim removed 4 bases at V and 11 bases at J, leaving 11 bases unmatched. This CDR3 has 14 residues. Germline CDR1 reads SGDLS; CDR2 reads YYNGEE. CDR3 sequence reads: CASSNPGQGISYTF. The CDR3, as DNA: TGTGCCAGCAGCAACCCGGGACAGGGGATAAGTTACACCTTC.

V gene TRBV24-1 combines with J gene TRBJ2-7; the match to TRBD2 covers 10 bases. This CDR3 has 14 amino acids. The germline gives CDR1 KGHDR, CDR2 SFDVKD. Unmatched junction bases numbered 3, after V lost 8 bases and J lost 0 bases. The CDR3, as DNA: TGTGCCACCATTAGCGGGGGGAACTCCTACGAGCAGTACTTC. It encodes CATISGGNSYEQYF.

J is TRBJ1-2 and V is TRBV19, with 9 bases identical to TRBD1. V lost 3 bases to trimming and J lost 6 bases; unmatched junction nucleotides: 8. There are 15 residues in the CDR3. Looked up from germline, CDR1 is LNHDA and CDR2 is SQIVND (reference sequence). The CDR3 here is CASSILGQGGNGYTF. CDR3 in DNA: TGTGCCAGTAGTATCCTGGGACAGGGAGGAAATGGCTACACCTTC.

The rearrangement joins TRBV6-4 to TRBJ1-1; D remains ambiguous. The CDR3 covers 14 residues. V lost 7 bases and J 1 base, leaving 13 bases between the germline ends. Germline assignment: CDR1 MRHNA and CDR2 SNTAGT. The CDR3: CASKMQRGNTEAFF. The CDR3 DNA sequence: TGTGCCAGCAAGATGCAGAGAGGGAACACTGAAGCTTTCTTT.

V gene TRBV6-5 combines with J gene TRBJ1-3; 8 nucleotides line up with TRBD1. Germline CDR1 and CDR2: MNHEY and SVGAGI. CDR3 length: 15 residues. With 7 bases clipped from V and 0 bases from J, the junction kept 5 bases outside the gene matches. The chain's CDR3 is CASTPTGASGNTIYF. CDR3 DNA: TGTGCCAGCACCCCGACAGGGGCCTCTGGAAACACCATATATTTT.

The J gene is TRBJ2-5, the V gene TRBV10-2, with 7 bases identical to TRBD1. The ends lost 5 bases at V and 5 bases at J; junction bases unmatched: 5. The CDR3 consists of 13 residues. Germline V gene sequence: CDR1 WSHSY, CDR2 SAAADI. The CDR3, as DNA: TGCGCCAGCAGTTCGGGACAGTACGAGACCCAGTACTTC. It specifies CASSSGQYETQYF.

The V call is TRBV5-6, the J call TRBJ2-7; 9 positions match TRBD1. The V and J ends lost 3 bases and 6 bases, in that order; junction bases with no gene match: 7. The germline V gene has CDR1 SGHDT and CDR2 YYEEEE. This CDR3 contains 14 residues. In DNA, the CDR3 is TGTGCCAGCAGCTCCGGGACAGGGTTTTTCGAGCAGTACTTC. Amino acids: CASSSGTGFFEQYF.

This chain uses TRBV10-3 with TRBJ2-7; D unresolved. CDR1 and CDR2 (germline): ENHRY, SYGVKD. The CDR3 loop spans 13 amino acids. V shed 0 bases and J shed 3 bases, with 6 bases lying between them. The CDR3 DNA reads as TGTGCCATCAGTGAGTCCCTCGGCTACGAGCAGTACTTC. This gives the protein CAISESLGYEQYF.

CDR3 DNA: TGTGCCAGCAGCGTAGACCCTAGCGGCGAGGGGGAGCAGTACTTC. Amino acids: CASSVDPSGEGEQYF. V is TRBV9 and J is TRBJ2-7; TRBD2 matches 7 bases. V lost 0 bases, J lost 7 bases, and 10 bases stayed unmatched. The CDR3 totals 15 residues. Germline V gene lookup returns CDR1 SGDLS and CDR2 YYNGEE.